What follows are 25 T cell receptor beta chains derived from one specimen sequenced in a study of control samples from healthy donors and cancer patients. Assay used: immunoSEQ multiplex PCR; TCRdb lists only in-frame clones, some missing. Here the sample spans about 190,000 clones, 91% being singletons. Sequencing was done on a sample of blood. These receptors all come from a man aged 25 to 45 in good health.

The chain carries TRBV9 and TRBJ2-5; D is undetermined. CDR1 SGDLS and CDR2 YYNGEE come from the germline V gene. V gave up 0 bases and J gave up 6 bases, with 9 bases separating them. The CDR3 runs 13 residues. DNA for the CDR3: TGTGCCAGCAGCGTAGCAACGGACCAGACCCAGTACTTC. Encoded protein: CASSVATDQTQYF.

The CDR3 here is CASSLPSGVVNEQFF. CDR3 nucleotide sequence: TGTGCCAGCAGCTTACCTAGCGGGGTTGTAAATGAGCAGTTCTTC. The chain is built from TRBV7-8 and TRBJ2-1; TRBD2 aligns across 9 bases. The CDR3 contains 15 residues. Germline lookup yields CDR1 SGHVS and CDR2 FQNEAQ. Unmatched junction bases numbered 6, after V lost 2 bases and J lost 7 bases.

This clone was recorded only once. The rearrangement joins TRBV19 to TRBJ2-4; D is ambiguous. Trimming removed 3 bases from V and 0 bases from J, with 15 bases in between. Germline V gene lookup returns CDR1 LNHDA and CDR2 SQIVND (reference sequence). This CDR3 comprises 17 residues. This chain's CDR3 is CASSISRTARAKNIQYF. The DNA of the CDR3 is TGTGCCAGTAGTATTTCCCGCACAGCTAGAGCCAAAAACATTCAGTACTTC.

This clone was counted between two and nine times. The CDR3 sequence: CSVTGQGGRHEQYF. The CDR3 DNA follows: TGCAGCGTCACCGGACAGGGGGGGCGCCACGAGCAGTACTTC. The gene calls are TRBV29-1 and TRBJ2-7, with 10 bases that match TRBD1. The CDR3 length is 14 residues. V shed 6 bases, J shed 5 bases, and the junction held 10 bases outside the gene matches. Germline V gene data show CDR1 as SQVTM and CDR2 as ANQGSEA.

As concerns this clone: The germline gene is not matched at one end of the junction; a read error may be the cause. This chain joins TRBV29-1 and TRBJ1-1; 7 nucleotides line up with TRBD1. This CDR3 contains 10 residues. Per germline, CDR1 SQVTM and CDR2 ANQGSEA. DNA of the CDR3: TGCAGCGTTGAAGTTCGCAGGGGGGGTTTT. Translating gives CSVEVRRGGF.

The rearrangement links TRBV18 to TRBJ2-5; D is perhaps TRBD1 (6 bases). This CDR3 is built from 13 residues. CDR1 and CDR2 from the germline V gene are KGHSH and LQKENI. V was clipped by 3 bases and J by 2 bases, with 7 bases between them. The CDR3 DNA reads as TGTGCCAGCTCACCTGGACAGCAAGAGACCCAGTACTTC. This codes for CASSPGQQETQYF. Complete variable domain (other parts from reference TRBV18 and TRBJ2-5): NAGVMQNPRHLVRRRGQEARLRCSPMKGHSHVYWYRQLPEEGLKFMVYLQKENIIDESGMPKERFSAEFPKEGPSILRIQQVVRGDSAAYFCASSPGQQETQYFGPGTRLLVL.

The chain recombines TRBV14 with TRBJ2-3, with 11 bases identical to TRBD2. The CDR3 loop spans 19 amino acids. CDR1 and CDR2 from the germline V gene are SGHDN and FVKESK. With 1 base clipped from V and 0 bases from J, the junction kept 9 bases outside the gene matches. CDR3 sequence reads: CASSQGEGLADSSTDTQYF. The CDR3 DNA follows: TGTGCCAGCAGCCAAGGAGAGGGACTAGCGGACTCTAGCACAGATACGCAGTATTTT.

V and J are TRBV6-4 and TRBJ1-2; D gene ambiguous. The germline V gene encodes CDR1 MRHNA and CDR2 SNTAGT. The V end was cut by 0 bases, the J end by 7 bases, with 12 bases between. This CDR3 has 14 amino acids. The CDR3 spells CASSDSFRAGGYTF. The CDR3 DNA follows: TGTGCCAGCAGTGACTCATTTCGGGCGGGTGGCTACACCTTC.

This rearrangement joins TRBV6-4 to TRBJ2-6, with 11 positions matching TRBD1. Germline values: CDR1 MRHNA, CDR2 SNTAGT. The ends lost 6 bases at V and 2 bases at J; junction bases unmatched: 3. The CDR3 is made up of 16 amino acids. CDR3: CASRPGQGAGANVLTF. The DNA for the CDR3 is TGTGCCAGCAGACCGGGACAGGGGGCTGGGGCCAACGTCCTGACTTTC.

V is TRBV7-8 and J is TRBJ2-3; possibly TRBD1 for D (6 bases). The V gene's germline CDR1 is SGHVS and CDR2 FQNEAQ. Trimming removed 6 bases from V and 4 bases from J, with 17 bases in between. The CDR3 loop spans 15 amino acids. For the CDR3, the DNA is TGTGCCAGCAGAGAGAACAGGGCTGCGGCAGATACGCAGTATTTT. This codes for CASRENRAAADTQYF. Full variable domain (outside the CDR3, taken from reference TRBV7-8 and TRBJ2-3): GAGVSQSPRYKVAKRGQDVALRCDPISGHVSLFWYQQALGQGPEFLTYFQNEAQLDKSGLPSDRFFAERPEGSVSTLKIQRTQQEDSAVYLCASRENRAAADTQYFGPGTRLTVL.

The V gene is TRBV24-1, the J gene TRBJ2-6; D is undetermined. There are 14 residues in the CDR3. V was trimmed by 2 bases and J by 3 bases, leaving 4 bases between them. Germline CDR1 reads KGHDR; CDR2 reads SFDVKD. The CDR3 nucleotides read TGTGCCACCAGTGATTCCGTTGGGGCCAACGTCCTGACTTTC. Translation gives CATSDSVGANVLTF.

This chain connects TRBV6-6 to TRBJ2-2; TRBD2 is a possible D gene (6 bases). Germline CDR1 and CDR2: MNHNY and SVGAGI (reference sequence). The CDR3 runs to 11 residues. Trimming removed 8 bases at V and 7 bases at J, with 8 bases between. This chain's CDR3 is CASSGSGELFF. The CDR3 region has the DNA TGTGCCAGCTCCGGGAGCGGGGAGCTGTTTTTT.

About this clone: The junction differs from germline at one of its ends, possibly a read error. The J gene is TRBJ1-1, the V gene TRBV5-1; tentatively, D is TRBD1 (5 bases). Germline loops: CDR1 SGHRS, CDR2 YFSETQ. This CDR3 spans 14 amino acids. CDR3 sequence: CASSLGDYSEKPRF. The CDR3 nucleotides are TGCGCCAGCAGCTTGGGGGACTATTCCGAAAAACCACGATTT.

V usage is TRBV6-5 and J usage is TRBJ2-3, with D perhaps matching TRBD1 or TRBD2 (5 bases each). This CDR3 spans 14 amino acids. The V end was cut by 6 bases, the J end by 4 bases, with 14 bases between. Germline V gives CDR1 MNHEY, CDR2 SVGAGI. CDR3 sequence: CASRTGRLSDTQYF. The CDR3 coding sequence is TGTGCCAGCAGAACGGGACGTCTATCAGATACGCAGTATTTT.

The gene calls are TRBV6-5 and TRBJ1-6; tentative D call: TRBD1 (6 bases). Germline V lookup: CDR1 MNHEY, CDR2 SVGAGI. V lost 0 bases, J lost 8 bases, and 11 bases lay in between. CDR3 length: 15 amino acids. CDR3 nucleotides: TGTGCCAGCAGTTACTCTGAAGGGGGGTATTCACCCCTCCACTTT. This encodes CASSYSEGGYSPLHF.

The chain combines TRBV13 with TRBJ2-7, with TRBD1 identical over 9 bases. V shed 2 bases, J shed 4 bases, and the junction held 3 bases outside the gene matches. The V gene's germline CDR1 is PRHDT and CDR2 FYEKMQ (reference sequence). The CDR3 loop spans 14 amino acids. The CDR3 DNA is TGTGCCAGCAGCTTAACAGGGGGCTCATACGAGCAGTACTTC. This encodes CASSLTGGSYEQYF.

This chain connects TRBV19 to TRBJ1-5; D is possibly TRBD1 (6 bases). This CDR3 has 17 amino acids. The germline V gene has CDR1 LNHDA and CDR2 SQIVND (reference sequence). V gave up 2 bases and J gave up 2 bases, with 16 bases separating them. The CDR3 sequence: CASSIHIRPGGNQPQHF. CDR3 bases: TGTGCCAGTAGTATACATATTCGTCCAGGGGGCAATCAGCCCCAGCATTTT.

This clone was seen a handful of times. V usage is TRBV7-8 and J usage is TRBJ1-2, with 10 positions matching TRBD1. Trimming cost V 2 bases and J 5 bases; bases outside gene matches: 8. Germline V gives CDR1 SGHVS, CDR2 FQNEAQ. The CDR3 runs 16 residues. DNA of the CDR3: TGTGCCAGCAGCTTACAGGTCAAGGGACAGGGGTATGGCTACACCTTC. Its translation: CASSLQVKGQGYGYTF. Supplemented by reference TRBV7-8 and TRBJ1-2, the full variable domain reads GAGVSQSPRYKVAKRGQDVALRCDPISGHVSLFWYQQALGQGPEFLTYFQNEAQLDKSGLPSDRFFAERPEGSVSTLKIQRTQQEDSAVYLCASSLQVKGQGYGYTFGSGTRLTVV.

This clone has a single count. The V gene is TRBV6-5, the J gene TRBJ2-7, with 9 bases aligning to TRBD1. The CDR3 consists of 14 residues. V lost 6 bases and J lost 0; bases outside the gene matches: 3. The germline V gene has CDR1 MNHEY and CDR2 SVGAGI. The CDR3 loop is CASRQTGGSYEQYF. The DNA of the CDR3 is TGTGCCAGCAGACAGACAGGGGGCTCCTACGAGCAGTACTTC.

V is TRBV20-1 and J is TRBJ1-3, with no clear D. Germline V gives CDR1 DFQATT, CDR2 SNEGSKA (reference sequence). This CDR3 contains 11 residues. V was pared by 4 bases and J by 4 bases, with 5 bases between. CDR3 in amino acids: CSAIRGNTIYF. The CDR3 nucleotides read TGCAGTGCTATAAGAGGAAACACCATATATTTT.

The rearrangement uses TRBV6-1 and TRBJ2-2; TRBD1 aligns across 8 bases. Looked up from germline, CDR1 is MNHNS and CDR2 is SASEGT. This CDR3 is 17 amino acids long. Trimming removed 2 bases from V and 1 base from J; junction bases left unmatched: 6. This CDR3 is CASSELGGQVNTGELFF. The CDR3, as DNA: TGTGCCAGCAGTGAATTAGGGGGACAGGTGAACACCGGGGAGCTGTTTTTT.

The rearrangement uses TRBV2 and TRBJ1-2; D is unclear. The CDR3 runs 15 residues. The germline V and J ends were trimmed by 4 bases and 0 bases, with 12 bases remaining between them. Germline-derived CDR1 and CDR2 are SNHLY and FYNNEI. The CDR3 region has the DNA TGTGCCAGCAGTGGGTCCGGGTTAGCTAACTATGGCTACACCTTC. Translating it yields CASSGSGLANYGYTF.

The chain employs TRBV5-1 and TRBJ2-3; either TRBD1 or TRBD2 may fit D (5 bases each). The CDR3 is 16 amino acids. Trimming took off 4 bases at V and 0 bases at J, with 15 bases between the two ends. CDR1 SGHRS and CDR2 YFSETQ come from the germline V gene. In DNA form, the CDR3 reads TGCGCCAGCAGCCTTGGGACGGCCCTTAGCACAGATACGCAGTATTTT. Protein sequence: CASSLGTALSTDTQYF.

This clone was observed once. The chain has TRBV6-2 or TRBV6-3 and TRBJ2-7; D is perhaps TRBD1 or TRBD2 (7 bases each). V was trimmed by 5 bases and J by 2 bases, leaving 13 bases between them. The CDR3 loop spans 14 amino acids. Germline V CDR1 and CDR2: MNHEY, SVGEGT. CDR3 sequence reads: CASSGGDRPYEQYF. The CDR3 region has the DNA TGTGCCAGCAGTGGGGGGGACAGACCCTACGAGCAGTACTTC.

The J gene is TRBJ2-7, the V gene TRBV14; 7 nucleotides agree with TRBD1. With V trimmed by 2 bases and J by 5 bases, 12 bases remained unmatched. The CDR3 extends over 16 amino acids. Germline assignment: CDR1 SGHDN and CDR2 FVKESK. CDR3 in amino acids: CASSQQFDRVIHEQYF. The CDR3 nucleotides are TGTGCCAGCAGCCAACAATTCGACAGGGTCATCCACGAGCAGTACTTC.